A single sample gave rise to the 8 T cell receptor beta chains below, sequenced in a study of graft-versus-host responses after intestinal transplantation. No cognate antigen is known for these TCRs. The repertoire was sequenced with immunoSEQ multiplex PCR; TCRdb's copy has only in-frame clones and lacks some. The table records 85,000 to 90,000 clones, roughly 92% of them present only once. Sequenced here: unstimulated CD4+ T cells sorted from spleen or lymph node cells, sampled before intestinal transplant. The receptors originated from a human donor who received an intestinal transplant.

This chain connects TRBV6-1 to TRBJ1-2; possibly TRBD1 for D (6 bases). Germline lookup yields CDR1 MNHNS and CDR2 SASEGT. The CDR3 has 10 residues. Trimming left V 4 bases short and J 13 bases short, with 10 bases between. The CDR3 DNA reads as TGTGCCAGCAGTGGGACAGCTTCCACCTTC. Protein sequence: CASSGTASTF.

The chain links TRBV5-1 to TRBJ2-1, with 11 nucleotides matching TRBD2. The CDR3 has 18 residues. The germline CDR1 and CDR2 sequences are SGHRS and YFSETQ. V gave up 2 bases and J gave up 4 bases; unmatched junction bases: 11. This chain's CDR3 is CASSFSMTSGARYNEQFF. The CDR3 nucleotides read TGCGCCAGCAGCTTTTCCATGACTAGCGGGGCGCGATACAATGAGCAGTTCTTC.

This chain joins TRBV9 and TRBJ1-4, with D perhaps matching TRBD1 (6 bases). CDR3 length equals 17 residues. Germline V gives CDR1 SGDLS, CDR2 YYNGEE. V was clipped by 3 bases and J by 7 bases, with 22 bases between them. This chain's CDR3 is CASSAHPQGRLGEKLFF. CDR3 DNA: TGTGCCAGCAGCGCGCACCCCCAGGGGAGACTTGGTGAAAAACTGTTTTTT. The whole variable domain, remainder taken from reference TRBV9 and TRBJ1-4, is DSGVTQTPKHLITATGQRVTLRCSPRSGDLSVYWYQQSLDQGLQFLIQYYNGEERAKGNILERFSAQQFPDLHSELNLSSLELGDSALYFCASSAHPQGRLGEKLFFGSGTQLSVL.

The V call is TRBV28, the J call TRBJ1-1, with 8 bases matching TRBD1. V lost 1 base, J lost 1 base, and 2 bases stayed unmatched. The germline CDR1 and CDR2 sequences are MDHEN and SYDVKM. The CDR3 contains 15 residues. This CDR3 is CASSLYTGGNTEAFF. CDR3 sequence (DNA): TGTGCCAGCAGTTTATACACAGGGGGGAACACTGAAGCTTTCTTT.

This rearrangement joins TRBV5-1 to TRBJ2-1; D gene unclear. CDR3 length: 14 amino acids. Trimming removed 8 bases at V and 1 base at J, with 13 bases between. CDR1 SGHRS and CDR2 YFSETQ come from the germline V gene. The CDR3 DNA is TGCGCCAGAGCCCCTGGGGTTTCCTACAATGAGCAGTTCTTC. Encoded protein: CARAPGVSYNEQFF.

This clone has a single count. The chain links TRBV6-5 to TRBJ2-7; TRBD2 matches at 7 bases. Looked up from germline, CDR1 is MNHEY and CDR2 is SVGAGI. The CDR3 has 15 residues. V dropped 2 bases and J dropped 2; count of bases not matched to a gene: 6. CDR3 residues: CASSYQRDFPYEQYF. In DNA form, the CDR3 reads TGTGCCAGCAGTTACCAGCGGGACTTCCCCTACGAGCAGTACTTC.

As to this clone: The junction does not match germline at one end; this may be a read error. The gene calls are TRBV29-1 and TRBJ2-2; D not certain. This CDR3 has 13 residues. Germline CDR1 is SQVTM and CDR2 is ANQGSEA. The CDR3 nucleotides read TGCAGCGTCGAAGGTGAGGACACCGGGGAGCTGTTTTTT. Its protein is CSVEGEDTGELFF.

This clone was seen once. The V and J genes are TRBV5-1 and TRBJ2-1, with a weak D call TRBD1 (5 bases). The V gene's germline CDR1 is SGHRS and CDR2 YFSETQ. With 0 bases removed from V and 2 bases from J, the gap between germline ends came to 12 bases. This CDR3 contains 16 residues. This CDR3 is CASSLAAGKAYNEQFF. The CDR3 DNA is TGCGCCAGCAGCTTGGCCGCAGGGAAAGCCTACAATGAGCAGTTCTTC.